This T cell receptor beta chain comes out of a study of T cells after yellow fever vaccination (dated by TCRdb to the late 2010s). About the full investigation: Libraries from fractions with low cell numbers were prepared with the SMART-Seq v4 Ultra Low Input RNA kit. Bulk TCR alpha and beta repertoires were sequenced longitudinally to track T-cell clones before and after primary and booster YFV17D yellow fever vaccination. Two healthy male donors, one aged 18 to 30 and one aged 30 to 40 years, were included in the cohort. Blood samples were taken at several timepoints before and after primary and secondary immunization, and bulk PBMC replicates and cell subsets were isolated. The paper's findings and limits, for the study overall: Compared with the primary T-cell response, the secondary T-cell response was faster but weaker, reaching its peak on day 5 rather than on day 15. Only two donors were included in the study, so the extent to which the findings can be generalized is limited. FACS-sorted repertoires could contain abundant contaminating clonotypes from the bulk population, so computational filtering was required. A small share of clonotypes occurred in both CD4 and CD8 compartments, likely arising from convergent recombination. After the booster, most of the clones that had expanded following primary vaccination were detected again (almost 98% of CD4 and roughly 90% of CD8), which suggests that memory was broadly maintained.

From the cysteine up to the phenylalanine, the CDR3 has a length of 13 residues. The CDR3 DNA has 39 bases and is translated from base 1. The junction shows trimming of 0 bases on V and 7 bases on J, plus 10 bases between the germline ends. Taken from the germline V gene (reference sequence), the CDR1 and CDR2 loops are DFQATT and SNEGSKA. Sequenced using an Illumina NovaSeq 6000. TCR cDNA was synthesized by 5'RACE template switching, through which a universal primer site and unique molecular identifiers were introduced. cDNA synthesis was primed from both the TCR alpha and TCR beta constant segments. Library amplification involved two PCR steps, and the second step added sample barcodes and sequencing adapters. Sequencing of the libraries was done on either Illumina HiSeq 2500 (2x100 bp) or NovaSeq (2x150 bp). As for the original processing: Demultiplexing of reads and collapsing into UMI consensus sequences were performed with MIGEC, and V(D)J alignment was carried out with MiXCR. Vaccine-responding clonotypes were identified with edgeR using replicate PBMC samples, with FDR below 0.01 and a log2 fold change above 5 up to day 15 being required. CD4 or CD8 identity was assigned to each bulk clonotype according to whether the clonotype was present at higher abundance in the sequenced CD4 repertoire or the sequenced CD8 repertoire. TCRdb reanalyzed the raw reads on its own, using fastp at Q25 for trimming and MiXCR for clone calling, and kept in-frame beta chains. Rows with a matching CDR3 protein are joined into one entry that keeps the most common DNA and genes. The authors' filters were not applied to this entry. The sample data list approximately 150,000 distinct CDR3 sequences, and roughly a tenth of these were observed just once. 35% to 40% of the sample goes to the ten largest clones.

This specimen's treatment or condition label, per the study, means: live attenuated yellow fever vaccine strain. PBMCs were isolated from peripheral blood using a standard Ficoll-Paque protocol. Dynabeads CD4 and CD8 positive selection kits were used to isolate CD4 and CD8 T-cell fractions. TriZol was used to extract RNA from bulk PBMCs, from CD4 and CD8 fractions, and from dextramer-positive and dextramer-negative fractions. As for this clonotype: Its antigen is unknown. One base away there is no much larger clone; base qualities are not given.

The chain links TRBV20-1 with TRBJ2-1; TRBD2 could be the D gene, as 5 bases match. Material: CD8+ T cells sorted from PBMCs, obtained 45 days after the yellow fever booster vaccination. The sequence was collected from a man between 18 and 29 years old who received the YFV17D yellow fever vaccine. The nucleotide sequence is TGCAGTGCTAGAGACAGAGGGCAAAATGAGCAGTTCTTC. Its translation is CSARDRGQNEQFF.